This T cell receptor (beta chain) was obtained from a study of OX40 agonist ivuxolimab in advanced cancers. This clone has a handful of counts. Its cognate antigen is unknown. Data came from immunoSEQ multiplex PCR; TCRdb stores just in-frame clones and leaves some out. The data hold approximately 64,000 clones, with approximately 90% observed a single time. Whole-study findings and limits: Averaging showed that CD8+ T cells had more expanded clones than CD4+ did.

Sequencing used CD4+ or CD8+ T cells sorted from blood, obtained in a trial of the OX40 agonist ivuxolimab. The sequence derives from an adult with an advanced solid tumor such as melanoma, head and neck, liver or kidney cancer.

CDR3 protein: CASRAGLAGARSYNEQFF. In DNA, the CDR3 is TGTGCCAGCAGGGCCGGACTAGCGGGGGCCAGATCCTACAATGAGCAGTTCTTC. V is TRBV9 and J is TRBJ2-1; 13 bases map to TRBD2. The CDR3 length is 18 residues. J was trimmed by 1 base and V by 5 bases; bases with no gene match: 9. Germline values: CDR1 SGDLS, CDR2 YYNGEE.